This TCR beta chain is drawn from a study of blood T cell repertoires in COVID-19. Looking at the study overall: The United States, Italy and Spain were the sources of the acute and convalescent COVID-19 samples. Sources were T cells, B-cell-depleted T cells, or PBMCs; the material itself was cDNA or gDNA.

Authors' processing steps: Using reference gene primer amplification, nucleated cell counts were estimated. Measured with immunoSEQ multiplex PCR; TCRdb has only the in-frame clones, and not every one. The DNA was the basis for D and trimming; V, J and clone size are from that table. The sample carries about 260,000 clones, about 87% recorded once. The TCR was taken from a woman aged 40 to 55 who had recovered from COVID-19. The sequenced sample was peripheral blood.

The CDR3 region has the DNA TGTGCCAGCAGCAAGATGCGGGGGCCCCAGCATTTT. Protein sequence: CASSKMRGPQHF. V gene TRBV6-5 combines with J gene TRBJ1-5; D is ambiguous. This CDR3 is built from 12 residues. Germline CDR1 is MNHEY and CDR2 is SVGAGI. The V and J ends lost 6 bases and 9 bases respectively, with 12 bases between them.